These 11 T cell receptor beta chains came from one sample sequenced in a study of cytomegalovirus exposure and HLA in healthy donors. Researchers ran the PCR with 60 Vbeta and 13 Jbeta primers. The method was immunoSEQ multiplex PCR; TCRdb's version includes in-frame clones alone and lacks a portion of them. There are approximately 210,000 clones in the sample; roughly 86% occur only once, and approximately 1.5% lies in the top ten. Sequences were obtained from PBMCs. The receptors here all came from a woman under 30 in good health and CMV-seronegative.

This clone was recorded only once. The chain links TRBV4-1 to TRBJ2-7; 9 nucleotides agree with TRBD1. V lost 4 bases, J lost 7 bases, and 8 bases stayed unmatched. CDR3 length: 14 residues. Germline loops: CDR1 MGHRA, CDR2 YSYEKL. The CDR3 nucleotides are TGCGCCAGCAGCCTAGAAACAGGGGGCAATGAGCAGTACTTC. Translating gives CASSLETGGNEQYF.

Comment on this clone: The junction does not match germline at one end; this may be a read error. This sequence joins TRBV4-1 and TRBJ2-1; TRBD1 agrees at 7 bases. Germline assignment: CDR1 MGHRA and CDR2 YSYEKL. There are 15 residues in the CDR3. The CDR3 is CASSPGQLVYNGQFF. The CDR3, as DNA: TGCGCCAGCAGCCCGGGACAGTTAGTCTACAATGGGCAGTTCTTC.

As for this clone: The identical CDR3 is also encoded by other nucleotide sequences in the sample. V usage is TRBV6-1 and J usage is TRBJ1-1; D not certain. Per the germline V gene, CDR1 is MNHNS and CDR2 is SASEGT. The CDR3 totals 13 residues. Trimming removed 1 base at V and 8 bases at J, with 11 bases between. The DNA of the CDR3 is TGTGCCAGCAGTGAAGTCCCAGCGGGGGAAGCTTTCTTT. Its translation is CASSEVPAGEAFF.

The V gene is TRBV30, the J gene TRBJ1-5; D ambiguous. V shed 3 bases and J shed 7 bases, with 13 bases lying between them. CDR1 and CDR2 (germline): GTSNPN, SVGIG (reference sequence). This CDR3 is built from 13 residues. Written as DNA, the CDR3 is TGTGCCTGGAGCGGCGGCGGAAGACAGCCCCAGCATTTT. Translation gives CAWSGGGRQPQHF.

V and J are TRBV7-8 and TRBJ1-2; a weak D match, TRBD1 (5 bases). The CDR3 has 15 amino acids. V was cut by 1 base and J by 6 bases, with 15 bases left in between. Germline CDR1 reads SGHVS; CDR2 reads FQNEAQ. Here the CDR3 reads CASSLEGSRMNGYTF. CDR3 bases: TGTGCCAGCAGCTTAGAGGGGTCCCGGATGAATGGCTACACCTTC.

J is TRBJ2-5 and V is TRBV9; 8 bases agree with TRBD2. The CDR3 has 14 residues. Germline CDR1 is SGDLS and CDR2 is YYNGEE. The J segment lost 3 bases and the V segment lost 4 bases, leaving 5 bases of the junction unmatched. The CDR3 DNA follows: TGTGCCAGCAGCCCGGGGGGGGCAGAAGAGACCCAGTACTTC. Protein: CASSPGGAEETQYF.

The rearrangement links TRBV6-5 to TRBJ1-4, with 9 nucleotides matching TRBD1. Unmatched junction bases numbered 5, after V lost 5 bases and J lost 4 bases. CDR3 length: 15 residues. Germline V gene data show CDR1 as MNHEY and CDR2 as SVGAGI. The CDR3: CASSPLDRGNEKLFF. CDR3 bases: TGTGCCAGCAGTCCACTGGACAGGGGTAATGAAAAACTGTTTTTT.

This clone showed up just once. The J gene is TRBJ2-7, the V gene TRBV15; TRBD1 matches 7 bases. The ends lost 0 bases at V and 7 bases at J; junction bases unmatched: 9. Germline assignment: CDR1 LNHNV and CDR2 YYDKDF (reference sequence). The CDR3 runs to 15 residues. CDR3 DNA: TGTGCCACCAGCAGAGATGTGACAGGGCTAGGGGAGCAGTACTTC. Protein product: CATSRDVTGLGEQYF.

The chain recombines TRBV10-3 with TRBJ2-7, with 8 positions matching TRBD1. CDR1 is ENHRY and CDR2 is SYGVKD in the germline V gene. The J segment lost 6 bases and the V segment lost 6 bases, leaving 4 bases of the junction unmatched. The CDR3 sequence is 12 residues long. CDR3 protein: CAISVTGVEQYF. DNA for the CDR3: TGTGCCATCAGCGTGACAGGGGTCGAGCAGTACTTC.

V usage is TRBV18 and J usage is TRBJ1-4, with a weak D call TRBD1 (6 bases). CDR1 KGHSH and CDR2 LQKENI come from the germline V gene. The ends were cut back, 6 bases at V and 7 bases at J, with 18 bases in the middle. The CDR3 runs 15 residues. The CDR3 DNA sequence: TGTGCCAGCTCGCGCCGACAGGTGGCGGCTGAAAAACTGTTTTTT. The encoded protein is CASSRRQVAAEKLFF.

About this clone: In the same sample, other DNA sequences code for this CDR3. The chain has TRBV4-2 and TRBJ1-1; possibly TRBD1 for D (5 bases). V was trimmed by 4 bases and J by 0 bases, leaving 9 bases between them. Germline V gene lookup returns CDR1 LGHNA and CDR2 YNFKEQ. This CDR3 is 14 amino acids long. The CDR3 spells CASSPGLLNTEAFF. The CDR3 DNA reads as TGTGCCAGCAGCCCGGGACTTCTGAACACTGAAGCTTTCTTT.